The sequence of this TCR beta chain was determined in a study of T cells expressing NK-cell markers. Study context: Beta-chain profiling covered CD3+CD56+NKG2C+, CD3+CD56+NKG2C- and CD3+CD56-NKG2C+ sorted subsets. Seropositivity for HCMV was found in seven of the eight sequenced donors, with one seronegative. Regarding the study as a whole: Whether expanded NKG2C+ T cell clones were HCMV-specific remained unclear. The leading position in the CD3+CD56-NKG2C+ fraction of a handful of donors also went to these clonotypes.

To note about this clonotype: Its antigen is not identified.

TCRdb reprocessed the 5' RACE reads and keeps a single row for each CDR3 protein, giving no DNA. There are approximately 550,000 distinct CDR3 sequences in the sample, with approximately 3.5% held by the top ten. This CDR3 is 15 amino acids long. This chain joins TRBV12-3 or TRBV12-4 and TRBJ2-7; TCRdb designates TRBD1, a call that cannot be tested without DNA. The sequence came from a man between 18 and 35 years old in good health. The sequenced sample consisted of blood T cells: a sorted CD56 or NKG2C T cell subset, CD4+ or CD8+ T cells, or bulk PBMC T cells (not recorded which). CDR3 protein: CASSLAEGKRGEQYF.